The clone carrying this T cell receptor (beta chain) was counted a few times. The target antigen is unknown. Only in-frame clones appear in the TCRdb table, and some are missing; sequencing was by immunoSEQ multiplex PCR. This repertoire shows approximately 28,000 clones, approximately 78% found once; its top ten account for 3.4%. V lost 1 base and J lost 0, with 13 bases in between. Germline V gene lookup returns CDR1 SGHAT and CDR2 FQNNGV. The CDR3 extends over 18 amino acids. The data originate from a study of T cells in narcolepsy. Points from the study as a whole: Autoreactive clone sequences were missing from some blood memory CD4+ repertoires. Blood of same and different patients, but not healthy controls, reportedly held recurring autoreactive clonotypes. Comparing one patient's CSF and blood CD4+ clonotypes highlighted HCRT- and TRIB2-specific autoreactive clonotypes.

Sequencing was done on a sample of CD45RA- memory CD4+ T cells from PBMCs. The chain uses TRBV11-2 and TRBJ2-6; D is unclear. This sequence originates from a human donor with narcolepsy. The CDR3: CASSLVQSLGSGANVLTF. CDR3 DNA sequence: TGTGCCAGCAGCTTAGTTCAGAGCCTCGGCTCTGGGGCCAACGTCCTGACTTTC.